The sequence of this T cell receptor (beta chain) was determined in a study of CD8 T cells in ankylosing spondylitis. After removal of 3 bases from V and 6 bases from J, the junction contained 14 bases not matched to a gene. This CDR3 is 17 amino acids long. Germline CDR1 KGHDR, CDR2 SFDVKD. Generation of TCR beta libraries employed quantitative 5'-RACE incorporating molecular barcodes. A single record per CDR3 protein comes from TCRdb applying MiXCR to the 5' RACE reads. The sample shows 450,000 to 550,000 distinct CDR3 sequences, approximately 5.3% of them seen only once. Overall study results and limits: Eight or nine highly homologous variants formed a TCR beta motif that appeared characteristic of ankylosing spondylitis blood. A subset of motif variants has previously been described in the synovial fluid and blood of reactive arthritis.

Points on this clonotype: Its antigen remains unknown.

The genes are TRBV24-1 and TRBJ2-3; 7 nucleotides align to TRBD1. Sample: blood, either unsorted or a sorted T cell fraction (not recorded which). This TCR was recovered from a male donor with ankylosing spondylitis. The CDR3 nucleotides are TGTGCCACCAGTGATCCTCAAACCTCGACAGGGATGGATACGCAGTATTTT. Protein sequence: CATSDPQTSTGMDTQYF.